The 26 T cell receptor beta chains below all came from one sample that was sequenced in a study of blood T cell repertoires in COVID-19. Sequenced by immunoSEQ multiplex PCR; TCRdb stores in-frame clones only, minus some. In the table there are 250,000 to 300,000 clones, more than 75% of which are singletons. The sample taken for sequencing was PBMCs or T cells enriched from blood (not recorded which). The receptor source for this set is a man between 18 and 29 years old who had recovered from COVID-19.

The chain links TRBV7-8 to TRBJ1-3, with 8 bases that match TRBD1. The length of the CDR3 is 17 residues. V dropped 0 bases and J dropped 4; count of bases not matched to a gene: 8. Germline V lookup: CDR1 SGHVS, CDR2 FQNEAQ. The CDR3 bases are TGTGCCAGCAGCTTAGCCCCGCAGGGGGCGAGGGGAAACACCATATATTTT. This encodes CASSLAPQGARGNTIYF.

The J gene is TRBJ2-7, the V gene TRBV6-5; 8 positions agree with TRBD1. The germline gives CDR1 MNHEY, CDR2 SVGAGI. This CDR3 spans 15 amino acids. V dropped 8 bases and J dropped 3; count of bases not matched to a gene: 12. In DNA form, the CDR3 reads TGTGCCAGCGCCCCCGGGACAGGAGGAGGCTACGAGCAGTACTTC. This sequence encodes CASAPGTGGGYEQYF.

The chain combines TRBV4-1 with TRBJ1-6, with 7 bases fitting TRBD1. Germline V gene sequence: CDR1 MGHRA, CDR2 YSYEKL. This CDR3 is 15 amino acids long. V gave up 1 base and J gave up 7 bases; unmatched junction bases: 4. Here the CDR3 reads CASSQGGQRNSPLHF. CDR3 nucleotide sequence: TGCGCCAGCAGCCAAGGGGGACAGCGGAATTCACCCCTCCACTTT.

The rearrangement joins TRBV3-1 (or the pseudogene TRBV3-2) to TRBJ1-1; no definite D call. The germline V and J ends were trimmed by 1 base and 4 bases, with 7 bases remaining between them. This CDR3 comprises 13 residues. CDR1 and CDR2 from the germline V gene are LGHDT and YNNKEL (reference sequence). CDR3 sequence reads: CASSQASPTEAFF. The CDR3 bases are TGTGCCAGCAGCCAAGCCAGTCCCACTGAAGCTTTCTTT.

This chain joins TRBV7-9 and TRBJ1-1; D is possibly TRBD1 (6 bases). Per germline, CDR1 SEHNR and CDR2 FQNEAQ (reference sequence). CDR3 length equals 16 residues. The V end was cut by 1 base, the J end by 1 base, with 13 bases between. The CDR3 nucleotides are TGTGCCAGCAGCTTAGTAGGCAGGGGAAAGAACACTGAAGCTTTCTTT. This codes for CASSLVGRGKNTEAFF.

This chain joins TRBV18 and TRBJ1-1; 8 bases fit TRBD1. CDR1 is KGHSH and CDR2 is LQKENI in the germline V gene. Unmatched junction bases numbered 5, after V lost 4 bases and J lost 10 bases. This CDR3 has 12 amino acids. DNA of the CDR3: TGTGCCAGCTCACAGGACAGGGCTGGAGCTTTCTTT. Encoded protein: CASSQDRAGAFF. Full variable domain (rest looked up from reference TRBV18 and TRBJ1-1): NAGVMQNPRHLVRRRGQEARLRCSPMKGHSHVYWYRQLPEEGLKFMVYLQKENIIDESGMPKERFSAEFPKEGPSILRIQQVVRGDSAAYFCASSQDRAGAFFGQGTRLTVV.

This sequence joins TRBV30 and TRBJ1-2; 10 bases fit TRBD1. Trimming took 5 bases from V and 7 from J; bases not matched to a gene: 10. The CDR3 runs 14 residues. Per germline, CDR1 GTSNPN and CDR2 SVGIG (reference sequence). CDR3 loop: CAWVRRTGGLGYTF. As DNA, the CDR3 is TGTGCCTGGGTGCGCCGGACAGGGGGACTTGGCTACACCTTC.

CDR3 sequence: CATSRDRTGDRQETQYF. CDR3 sequence (DNA): TGTGCCACCAGCAGAGATCGAACGGGGGACAGACAAGAGACCCAGTACTTC. The chain carries TRBV15 and TRBJ2-5, with a weak D call TRBD1 (7 bases). In germline, CDR1 is LNHNV, CDR2 YYDKDF (reference sequence). The CDR3 consists of 17 residues. V lost 0 bases and J lost 2, with 16 bases in between.

This chain joins TRBV19 and TRBJ2-6; D may be TRBD1 (5 bases). Germline V CDR1 and CDR2: LNHDA, SQIVND (reference sequence). This CDR3 is 15 amino acids long. V dropped 5 bases and J dropped 0 bases, with 8 bases sitting between them. CDR3 amino acids: CASSADSSGANVLTF. For the CDR3, the DNA is TGTGCCAGTAGTGCTGACAGCTCTGGGGCCAACGTCCTGACTTTC. Drawing the rest from reference TRBV19 and TRBJ2-6, the complete variable domain is DGGITQSPKYLFRKEGQNVTLSCEQNLNHDAMYWYRQDPGQGLRLIYYSQIVNDFQKGDIAEGYSVSREKKESFPLTVTSAQKNPTAFYLCASSADSSGANVLTFGAGSRLTVL.

This clone was seen a single time. V gene TRBV28 combines with J gene TRBJ2-7; the D is unclear. The V end was cut by 6 bases, the J end by 3 bases, with 12 bases between. The CDR3 covers 13 residues. Per germline, CDR1 MDHEN and CDR2 SYDVKM. The CDR3 loop is CASRLNLLYEQYF. The CDR3 nucleotides are TGTGCCAGCAGGTTGAACTTACTCTACGAGCAGTACTTC.

The V call is TRBV11-2, the J call TRBJ1-1, with D possibly being TRBD1 (6 bases). Trimming pared 5 bases from V and 1 base from J, leaving 14 bases between. The CDR3 is 15 residues long. The V gene's germline CDR1 is SGHAT and CDR2 FQNNGV. This chain's CDR3 is CASSRHRAWNTEAFF. The DNA of the CDR3 is TGTGCCAGCAGCCGCCACAGGGCTTGGAACACTGAAGCTTTCTTT.

This chain joins TRBV25-1 and TRBJ1-1, with 9 bases identical to TRBD1. The CDR3 has 18 residues. Germline V gene data show CDR1 as MGHDK and CDR2 as SYGVNS. V lost 7 bases, J lost 1 base, and 16 bases stayed unmatched. CDR3 region: CASTPTTGTGYRNTEAFF. The CDR3 coding sequence is TGTGCCAGCACCCCCACGACCGGGACAGGGTATCGGAACACTGAAGCTTTCTTT.

The gene calls are TRBV19 and TRBJ1-4; D not certain. Germline V gene lookup returns CDR1 LNHDA and CDR2 SQIVND (reference sequence). Trimming stripped 5 bases from V and 7 bases from J, with 14 bases between. The CDR3 is 14 residues long. CDR3 sequence reads: CASSVRGSGEKLFF. Written as DNA, the CDR3 is TGTGCCAGTAGTGTTCGGGGTTCGGGTGAAAAACTGTTTTTT.

Written as DNA, the CDR3 is TGTGCCAGCAGCGTAAGCAGGAGCACAGATACGCAGTATTTT. It encodes CASSVSRSTDTQYF. V is TRBV9 and J is TRBJ2-3; D is unresolved. Per the germline V gene, CDR1 is SGDLS and CDR2 is YYNGEE. There are 14 residues in the CDR3. V shed 1 base and J shed 0 bases, with 6 bases lying between them.

The chain joins TRBV24-1 to TRBJ1-6; 9 bases align to TRBD1. The trim removed 7 bases at V and 7 bases at J, leaving 13 bases unmatched. CDR3 size: 17 residues. Germline CDR1 is KGHDR and CDR2 is SFDVKD. The CDR3 protein is CATRGDREGKVNSPLHF. For the CDR3, the DNA is TGTGCCACCAGAGGGGACAGGGAAGGAAAGGTGAATTCACCCCTCCACTTT.

The chain links TRBV7-2 to TRBJ2-1; possible D gene TRBD2, 5 bases. Per the germline V gene, CDR1 is SGHTA and CDR2 is FQGNSA. This CDR3 comprises 12 residues. V gave up 4 bases and J gave up 5 bases, with 6 bases separating them. This CDR3 reads CASSSTNNEQFF. The CDR3 nucleotides read TGTGCCAGCAGCTCGACTAACAATGAGCAGTTCTTC.

The J gene is TRBJ1-5, the V gene TRBV24-1, with TRBD1 matching over 7 bases. The ends lost 9 bases at V and 6 bases at J; junction bases unmatched: 7. Germline CDR1 is KGHDR and CDR2 is SFDVKD. The length of the CDR3 is 13 residues. The CDR3 coding sequence is TGTGCCACCCGGGGACAGCCCGGTCAGCCCCAGCATTTT. Amino acid sequence: CATRGQPGQPQHF.

V is TRBV7-2 and J is TRBJ1-2, with 8 nucleotides matching TRBD1. V lost 5 bases to trimming and J lost 4 bases; unmatched junction nucleotides: 9. CDR3 size: 15 residues. CDR1 SGHTA and CDR2 FQGNSA come from the germline V gene. The CDR3 bases are TGTGCCAGCAGCGTCCGGGACAGGCCAATCTATGGCTACACCTTC. This sequence encodes CASSVRDRPIYGYTF.

V gene TRBV30 combines with J gene TRBJ1-5, with a tentative D call TRBD1 (5 bases). V shed 1 base and J shed 7 bases, with 20 bases lying between them. The CDR3 has 16 residues. CDR1 and CDR2 from the germline V gene are GTSNPN and SVGIG (reference sequence). The CDR3 DNA sequence: TGTGCCTGGAGTGGCGCCGGTGGGGGGGGAGGGCAGCCCCAGCATTTT. This gives the protein CAWSGAGGGGGQPQHF.

The chain has TRBV11-3 and TRBJ1-4; TRBD1 agrees at 10 bases. Looked up from germline, CDR1 is SGHNT and CDR2 is YENEEA. This CDR3 is built from 16 residues. J was trimmed by 4 bases and V by 5 bases; bases with no gene match: 7. The CDR3 loop is CASSRRTGGDNEKLFF. For the CDR3, the DNA is TGTGCCAGCAGCCGCCGGACAGGGGGTGATAATGAAAAACTGTTTTTT.

The V and J genes are TRBV11-2 and TRBJ2-2; 8 nucleotides agree with TRBD1. This CDR3 comprises 17 residues. V was clipped by 5 bases and J by 3 bases; unmatched bases: 11. Germline CDR1 is SGHAT and CDR2 is FQNNGV. CDR3 DNA: TGTGCCAGCAGCCCAAGGGACAGGCGCTACTACACCGGGGAGCTGTTTTTT. Its protein is CASSPRDRRYYTGELFF.

The V and J genes are TRBV21-1 and TRBJ1-3. TRBV21-1 is recorded as a pseudogene. The CDR3 is made up of 15 amino acids. The DNA of the CDR3 is TGTGCCAGCAGCAATCGGGGTATGAATGGAAACACCATATATTTT. Translated: CASSNRGMNGNTIYF.

V is TRBV6-5 and J is TRBJ2-5, with 12 bases that match TRBD1. V shed 6 bases, J shed 5 bases, and the junction held 7 bases outside the gene matches. Germline V lookup: CDR1 MNHEY, CDR2 SVGAGI. The CDR3 covers 15 residues. The CDR3 loop reads CASSRDRGRSETQYF. CDR3 nucleotides: TGTGCCAGCAGCCGGGACAGGGGGCGGTCGGAGACCCAGTACTTC.

The rearrangement joins TRBV9 to TRBJ1-5; D is ambiguous. Looked up from germline, CDR1 is SGDLS and CDR2 is YYNGEE. V lost 6 bases, J lost 6 bases, and 22 bases lay in between. This CDR3 has 16 residues. CDR3 nucleotide sequence: TGTGCCAGCATTACCCCGATACACGGAGCGGGTCAGCCCCAGCATTTT. This encodes CASITPIHGAGQPQHF.

The V gene is TRBV10-3, the J gene TRBJ2-7; 8 nucleotides agree with TRBD2. The CDR3 is 17 residues long. The V gene end was trimmed by 1 base and the J gene end by 9 bases; junction bases not matched to a gene: 17. Germline V lookup: CDR1 ENHRY, CDR2 SYGVKD. CDR3 sequence (DNA): TGTGCCATCAGTGAGTTTGGGGGGCGAAGAGCGGGAGATGGGCAGTACTTC. Its translation: CAISEFGGRRAGDGQYF.

This chain uses TRBV6-4 with TRBJ2-3, with 7 bases identical to TRBD2. J gave up 2 bases and V 3 bases, and 5 bases lay outside the gene matches. CDR1 MRHNA and CDR2 SNTAGT come from the germline V gene. The CDR3 has 15 amino acids. The CDR3 here is CASSDRGGYTDTQYF. DNA for the CDR3: TGTGCCAGCAGTGATCGCGGGGGATACACAGATACGCAGTATTTT.